This TCR beta chain comes out of a study of blood T cell repertoires in COVID-19 (dated by TCRdb to about 2020). Regarding the research as a whole: The collaborator samples originated in the United States, Italy and Spain and spanned the acute and convalescent phases of COVID-19. The prospective study material was composed of cDNA or gDNA derived from T cells, B-cell-depleted T cells, or PBMCs. Subjects who had been exposed to COVID-19, were actively infected with it, or had recovered from it provided the deeply sampled blood TCRbeta repertoires that made up the dataset. The repertoires were made available in a free public database intended to serve as a resource for research on the immune response to SARS-CoV-2. The samples were drawn from two sources: the first 160 participants of the ongoing ImmuneRACE study, and 1,000 to 1,500 subjects contributed by 6 global collaborators. The sample metadata nearly always contained a de-identified subject ID, COVID-19 status, age in years and sex. Where HLA class I and class II types were available, the types were taken from metadata supplied by the sample provider, not from assay-based typing.

The germline V gene specifies SNHLY as CDR1 and FYNNEI as CDR2. The CDR3 spans 13 residues, from the cysteine through the phenylalanine. The sequence is cut down to CDR3 DNA, 39 bases in frame from base 1. Cut back by 6 bases and 7 bases, the V and J ends lie 13 bases apart. One collaborating source in Seattle enrolled patients during active infection and followed them longitudinally through the course of disease. Collaborating institutions collected whole blood in K2EDTA tubes following their own protocols. For TCRbeta analysis, collaborators shipped samples in one of three forms: frozen whole blood, isolated PBMCs, or DNA extracted from either of those sample types. TCRbeta CDR3 regions were amplified from genomic DNA by means of the immunoSEQ Assay, a bias-controlled multiplex PCR. In the original analysis: Within the assay, amplification of reference gene primers was used to estimate how many nucleated cells each sample contained. To quantify the absolute abundance of each unique TCRbeta CDR3 rearrangement, sequence reads were collapsed and filtered. For each sample, productive Simpson clonality was calculated as the square root of Simpson's diversity index across productive rearrangements. What TCRdb holds here is the immuneACCESS table cut down to in-frame rearrangements. Part of the clones is not present; checked against another copy, under half of the missing clones reflect an unresolved V gene, and the others are unexplained. V and J calls and clone size are as listed in that table; D and trimming were resolved from the DNA. The sample table contains fewer than 650,000 clones; only one count was recorded for about 89% of them. Roughly 7.3% of the sample belongs to the ten largest clones.

A word on this clone: Its binding antigen is unknown. No clone much larger than this one lies a single base away; base qualities are absent.

On the study overall, not on this receptor specifically: The quantity of clinical and demographic metadata differed by source and by participant and was supplied without curation.

The chain is made from TRBV2 and TRBJ2-1, with a tentative D gene TRBD2 over 6 matching bases. The specimen sequenced was peripheral blood. This receptor was taken from a woman between 45 and 65 years old with COVID-19, enrolled during active disease. Here the CDR3 is given as CASRADSGNEQFF. The bases are TGTGCCAGCAGAGCCGACAGCGGGAATGAGCAGTTCTTC. Here the CDR3 is joined to the reference TRBV2 and TRBJ2-1 genes, and the full variable domain is: EPEVTQTPSHQVTQMGQEVILRCVPISNHLYFYWYRQILGQKVEFLVSFYNNEISEKSEIFDDQFSVERPDGSNFTLKIRSTKLEDSAMYFCASRADSGNEQFFGPGTRLTVL.